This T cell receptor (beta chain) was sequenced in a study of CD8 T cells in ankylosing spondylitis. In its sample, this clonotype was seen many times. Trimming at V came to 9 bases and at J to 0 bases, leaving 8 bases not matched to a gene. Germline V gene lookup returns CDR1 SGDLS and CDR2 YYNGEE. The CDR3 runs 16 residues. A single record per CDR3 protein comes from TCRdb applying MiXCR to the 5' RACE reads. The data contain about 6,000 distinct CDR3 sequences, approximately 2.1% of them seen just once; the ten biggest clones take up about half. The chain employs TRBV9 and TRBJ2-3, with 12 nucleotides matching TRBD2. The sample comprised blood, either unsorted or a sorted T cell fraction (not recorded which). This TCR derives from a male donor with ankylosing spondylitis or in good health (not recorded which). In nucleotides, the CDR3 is TGTGCCACCTCGACTAGCGGGGGATCAAGCACAGATACGCAGTATTTT. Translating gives CATSTSGGSSTDTQYF.